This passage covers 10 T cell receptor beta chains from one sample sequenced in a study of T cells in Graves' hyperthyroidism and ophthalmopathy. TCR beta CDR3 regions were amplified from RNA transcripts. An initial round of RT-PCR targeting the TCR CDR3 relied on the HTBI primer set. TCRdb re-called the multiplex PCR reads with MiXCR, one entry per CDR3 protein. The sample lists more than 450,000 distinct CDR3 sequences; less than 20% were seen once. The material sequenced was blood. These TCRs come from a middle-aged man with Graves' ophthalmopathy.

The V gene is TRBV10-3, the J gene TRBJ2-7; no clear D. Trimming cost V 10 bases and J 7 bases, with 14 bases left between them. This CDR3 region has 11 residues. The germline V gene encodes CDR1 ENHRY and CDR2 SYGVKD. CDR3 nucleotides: TGTGCCACCTCCCCTGCACGGGAGCAGTACTTC. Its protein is CATSPAREQYF.

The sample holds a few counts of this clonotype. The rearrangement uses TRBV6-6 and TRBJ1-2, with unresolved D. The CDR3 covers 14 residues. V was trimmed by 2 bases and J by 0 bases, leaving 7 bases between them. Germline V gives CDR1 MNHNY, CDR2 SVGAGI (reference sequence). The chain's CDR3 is CASSYAYSNYGYTF. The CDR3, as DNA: TGTGCCAGCAGTTACGCCTACTCTAACTATGGCTACACCTTC.

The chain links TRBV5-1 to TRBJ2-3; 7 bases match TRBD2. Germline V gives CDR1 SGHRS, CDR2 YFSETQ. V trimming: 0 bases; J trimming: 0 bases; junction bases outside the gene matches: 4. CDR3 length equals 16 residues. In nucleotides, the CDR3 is TGCGCCAGCAGCTTGGGGCGGGGGACGAGCACAGATACGCAGTATTTT. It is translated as CASSLGRGTSTDTQYF.

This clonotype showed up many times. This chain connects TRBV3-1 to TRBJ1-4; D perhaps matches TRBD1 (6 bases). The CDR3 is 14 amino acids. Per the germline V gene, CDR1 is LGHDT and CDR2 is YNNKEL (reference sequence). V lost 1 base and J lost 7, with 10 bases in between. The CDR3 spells CASSQVGAGEKLFF. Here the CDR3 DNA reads TGTGCCAGCAGCCAAGTGGGGGCCGGTGAAAAACTGTTTTTT.

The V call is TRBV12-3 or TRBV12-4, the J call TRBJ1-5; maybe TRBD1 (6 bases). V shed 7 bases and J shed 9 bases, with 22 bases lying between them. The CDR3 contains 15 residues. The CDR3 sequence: CASTLTGGARGPQHF. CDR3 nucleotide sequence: TGTGCCAGCACCCTGACTGGGGGGGCCCGGGGGCCCCAGCATTTT.

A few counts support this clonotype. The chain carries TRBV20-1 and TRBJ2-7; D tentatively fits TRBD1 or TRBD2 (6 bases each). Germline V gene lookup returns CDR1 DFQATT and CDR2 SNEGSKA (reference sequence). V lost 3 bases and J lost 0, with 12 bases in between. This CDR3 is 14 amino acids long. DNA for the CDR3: TGCAGTGCTAGTAGGGGGGAGAGCTCCTACGAGCAGTACTTC. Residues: CSASRGESSYEQYF.

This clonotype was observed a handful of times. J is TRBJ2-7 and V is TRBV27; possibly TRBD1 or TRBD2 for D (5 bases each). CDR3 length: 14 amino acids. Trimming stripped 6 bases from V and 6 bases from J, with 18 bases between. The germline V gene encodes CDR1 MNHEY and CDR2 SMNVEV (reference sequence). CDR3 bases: TGTGCCAGCAGCGGGACGGAGAGCCCCCTCGAGCAGTACTTC. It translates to CASSGTESPLEQYF.

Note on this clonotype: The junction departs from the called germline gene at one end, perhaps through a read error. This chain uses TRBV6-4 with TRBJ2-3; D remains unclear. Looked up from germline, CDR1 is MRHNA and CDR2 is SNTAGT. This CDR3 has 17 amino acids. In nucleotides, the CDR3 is TGTGCCAGCAGTTACTCGAATGGTAGAGCTAGCACAGATACGCAGTATTTT. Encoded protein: CASSYSNGRASTDTQYF.

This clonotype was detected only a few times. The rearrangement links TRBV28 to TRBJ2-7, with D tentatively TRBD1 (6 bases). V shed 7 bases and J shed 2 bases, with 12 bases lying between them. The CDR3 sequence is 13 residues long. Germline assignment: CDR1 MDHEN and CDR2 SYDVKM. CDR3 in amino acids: CASIQGRPYEQYF. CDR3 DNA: TGTGCCAGCATACAGGGTAGACCCTACGAGCAGTACTTC.

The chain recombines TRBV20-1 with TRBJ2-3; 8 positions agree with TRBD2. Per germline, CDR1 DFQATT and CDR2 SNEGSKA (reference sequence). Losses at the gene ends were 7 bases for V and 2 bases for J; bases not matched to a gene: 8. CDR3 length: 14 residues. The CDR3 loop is CSVVSGELTDTQYF. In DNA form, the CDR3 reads TGCAGTGTCGTTAGCGGGGAGCTCACAGATACGCAGTATTTT.